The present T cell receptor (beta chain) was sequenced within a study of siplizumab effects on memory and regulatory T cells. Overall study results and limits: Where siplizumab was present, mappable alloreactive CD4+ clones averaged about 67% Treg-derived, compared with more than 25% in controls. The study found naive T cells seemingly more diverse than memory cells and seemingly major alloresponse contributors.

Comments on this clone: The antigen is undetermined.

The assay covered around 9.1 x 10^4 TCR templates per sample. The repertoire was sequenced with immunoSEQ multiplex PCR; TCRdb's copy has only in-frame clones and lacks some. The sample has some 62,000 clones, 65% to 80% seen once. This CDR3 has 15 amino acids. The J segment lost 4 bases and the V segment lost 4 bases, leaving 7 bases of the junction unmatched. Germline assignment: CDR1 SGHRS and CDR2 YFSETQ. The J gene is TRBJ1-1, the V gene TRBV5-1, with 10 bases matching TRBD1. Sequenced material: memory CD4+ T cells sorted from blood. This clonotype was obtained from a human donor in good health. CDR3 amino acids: CASSGTGESLTEAFF. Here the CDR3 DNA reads TGCGCCAGCAGCGGGACAGGGGAATCCCTCACTGAAGCTTTCTTT. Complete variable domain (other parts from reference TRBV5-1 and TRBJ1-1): KAGVTQTPRYLIKTRGQQVTLSCSPISGHRSVSWYQQTPGQGLQFLFEYFSETQRNKGNFPGRFSGRQFSNSRSEMNVSTLELGDSALYLCASSGTGESLTEAFFGQGTRLTVV.